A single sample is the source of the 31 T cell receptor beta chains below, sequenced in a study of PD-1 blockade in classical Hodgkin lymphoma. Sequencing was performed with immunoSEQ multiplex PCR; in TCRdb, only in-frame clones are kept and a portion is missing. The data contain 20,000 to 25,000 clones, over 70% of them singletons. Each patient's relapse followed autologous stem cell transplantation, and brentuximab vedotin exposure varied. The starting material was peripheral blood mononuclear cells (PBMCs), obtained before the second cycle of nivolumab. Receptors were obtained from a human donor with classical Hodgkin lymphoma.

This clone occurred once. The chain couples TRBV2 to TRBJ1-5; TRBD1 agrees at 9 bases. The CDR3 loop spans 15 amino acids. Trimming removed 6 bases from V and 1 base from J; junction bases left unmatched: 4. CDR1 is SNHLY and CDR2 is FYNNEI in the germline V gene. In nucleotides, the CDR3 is TGTGCCAGCAGCGAGACAGGGGGAAGCAATCAGCCCCAGCATTTT. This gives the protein CASSETGGSNQPQHF.

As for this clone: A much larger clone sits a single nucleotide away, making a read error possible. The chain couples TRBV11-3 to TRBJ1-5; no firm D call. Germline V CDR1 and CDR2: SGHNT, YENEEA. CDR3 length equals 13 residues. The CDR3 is CASSFGPSDRQHF. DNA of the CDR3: TGTGCCAGCAGCTTCGGGCCAAGCGACCGCCAGCATTTC.

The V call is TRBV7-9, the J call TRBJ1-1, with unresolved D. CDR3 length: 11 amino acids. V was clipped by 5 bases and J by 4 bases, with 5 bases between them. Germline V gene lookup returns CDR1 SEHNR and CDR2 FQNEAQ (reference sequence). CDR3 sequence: CASSASTEAFF. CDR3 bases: TGTGCCAGCAGCGCGAGCACTGAAGCTTTCTTT.

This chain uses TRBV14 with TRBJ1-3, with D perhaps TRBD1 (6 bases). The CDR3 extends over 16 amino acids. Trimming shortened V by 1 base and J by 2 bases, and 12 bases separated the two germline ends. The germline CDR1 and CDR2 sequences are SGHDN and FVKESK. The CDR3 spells CASSQVQGSAGNTIYF. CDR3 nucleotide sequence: TGTGCCAGCAGCCAAGTACAGGGCAGCGCTGGAAACACCATATATTTT.

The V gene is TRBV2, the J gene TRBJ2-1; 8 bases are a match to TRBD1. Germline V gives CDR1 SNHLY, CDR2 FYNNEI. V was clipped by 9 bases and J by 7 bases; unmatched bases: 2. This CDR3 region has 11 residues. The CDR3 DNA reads TGTGCCAGAGGACAGGGTAATGAGCAGTTCTTC. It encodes CARGQGNEQFF. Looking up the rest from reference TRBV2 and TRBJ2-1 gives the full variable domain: EPEVTQTPSHQVTQMGQEVILRCVPISNHLYFYWYRQILGQKVEFLVSFYNNEISEKSEIFDDQFSVERPDGSNFTLKIRSTKLEDSAMYFCARGQGNEQFFGPGTRLTVL.

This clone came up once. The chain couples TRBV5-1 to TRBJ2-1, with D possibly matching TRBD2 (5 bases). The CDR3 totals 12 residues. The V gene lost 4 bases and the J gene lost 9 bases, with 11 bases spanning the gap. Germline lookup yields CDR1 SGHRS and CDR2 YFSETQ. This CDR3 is CASSNGLGEQFF. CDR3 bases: TGCGCCAGCAGCAATGGACTGGGTGAGCAGTTCTTC.

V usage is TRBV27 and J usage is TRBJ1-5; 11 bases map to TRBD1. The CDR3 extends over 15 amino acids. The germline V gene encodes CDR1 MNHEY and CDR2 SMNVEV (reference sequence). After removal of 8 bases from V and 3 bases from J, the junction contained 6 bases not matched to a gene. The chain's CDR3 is CASGRDRGVNQPQHF. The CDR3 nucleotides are TGTGCCAGCGGGCGGGACAGGGGGGTCAATCAGCCCCAGCATTTT.

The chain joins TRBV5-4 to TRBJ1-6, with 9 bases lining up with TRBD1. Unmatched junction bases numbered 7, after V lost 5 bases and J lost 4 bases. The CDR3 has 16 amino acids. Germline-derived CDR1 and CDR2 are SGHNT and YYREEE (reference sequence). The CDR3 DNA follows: TGTGCCAGCAGGGACAGGGGCGACCCTTATAATTCACCCCTCCACTTT. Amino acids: CASRDRGDPYNSPLHF. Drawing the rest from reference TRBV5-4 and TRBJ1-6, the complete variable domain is ETGVTQSPTHLIKTRGQQVTLRCSSQSGHNTVSWYQQALGQGPQFIFQYYREEENGRGNFPPRFSGLQFPNYSSELNVNALELDDSALYLCASRDRGDPYNSPLHFGNGTRLTVT.

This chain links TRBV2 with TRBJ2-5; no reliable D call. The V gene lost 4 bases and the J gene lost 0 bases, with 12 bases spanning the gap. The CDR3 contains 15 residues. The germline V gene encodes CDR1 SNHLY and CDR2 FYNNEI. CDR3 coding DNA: TGTGCCAGCAGTGTAGGAAACCTGTACCAAGAGACCCAGTACTTC. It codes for CASSVGNLYQETQYF.

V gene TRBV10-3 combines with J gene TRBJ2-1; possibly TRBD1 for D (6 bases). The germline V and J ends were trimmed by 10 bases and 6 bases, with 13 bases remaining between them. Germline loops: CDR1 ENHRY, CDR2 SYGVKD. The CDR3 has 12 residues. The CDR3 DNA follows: TGTGCCACCCTTGGGGGCGGCAATGAGCAGTTCTTC. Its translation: CATLGGGNEQFF.

The CDR3 coding sequence is TGCGCCAGCAGCTCCGAAACCTTGGGACGTTGGACTTTC. As protein: CASSSETLGRWTF. The chain is built from TRBV5-1 and TRBJ2-6, with D perhaps being TRBD1 or TRBD2 (5 bases each). Trimming removed 3 bases at V and 18 bases at J, with 19 bases between. The CDR3 has 13 amino acids. Germline loops: CDR1 SGHRS, CDR2 YFSETQ.

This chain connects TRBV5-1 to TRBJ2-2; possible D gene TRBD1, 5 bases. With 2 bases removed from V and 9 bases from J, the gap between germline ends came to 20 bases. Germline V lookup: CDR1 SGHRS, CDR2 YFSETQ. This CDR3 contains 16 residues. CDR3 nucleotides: TGCGCCAGCAGCTTCCTGACAGCCACGACCGATAGGGAGCTGTTTTTT. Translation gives CASSFLTATTDRELFF.

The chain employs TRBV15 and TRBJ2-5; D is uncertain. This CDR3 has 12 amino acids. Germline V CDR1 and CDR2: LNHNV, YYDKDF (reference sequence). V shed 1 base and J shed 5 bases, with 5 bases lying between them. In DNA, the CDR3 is TGTGCCACCAGCAGAGCTGGGGAGACCCAGTACTTC. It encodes CATSRAGETQYF.

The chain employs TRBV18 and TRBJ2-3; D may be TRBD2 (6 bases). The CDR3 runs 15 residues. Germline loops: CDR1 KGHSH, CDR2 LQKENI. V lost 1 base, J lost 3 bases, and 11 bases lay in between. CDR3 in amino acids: CASSPQLAGTDTQYF. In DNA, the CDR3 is TGTGCCAGCTCACCACAACTAGCTGGAACAGATACGCAGTATTTT.

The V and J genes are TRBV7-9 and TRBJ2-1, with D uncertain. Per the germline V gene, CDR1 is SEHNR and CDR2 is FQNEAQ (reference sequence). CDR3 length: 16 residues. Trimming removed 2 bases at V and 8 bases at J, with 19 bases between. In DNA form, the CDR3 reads TGTGCCAGCAGCTTATTGGGCGTCACCCCTGCGGATGAGCAGTTCTTC. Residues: CASSLLGVTPADEQFF.

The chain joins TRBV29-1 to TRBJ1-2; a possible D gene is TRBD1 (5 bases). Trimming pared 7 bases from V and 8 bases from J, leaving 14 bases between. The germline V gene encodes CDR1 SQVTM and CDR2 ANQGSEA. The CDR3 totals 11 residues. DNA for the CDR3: TGCAGCGCCCTTCGAGGGGACGGCTACACCTTC. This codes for CSALRGDGYTF. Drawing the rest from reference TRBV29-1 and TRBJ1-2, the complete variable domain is SAVISQKPSRDICQRGTSLTIQCQVDSQVTMMFWYRQQPGQSLTLIATANQGSEATYESGFVIDKFPISRPNLTFSTLTVSNMSPEDSSIYLCSALRGDGYTFGSGTRLTVV.

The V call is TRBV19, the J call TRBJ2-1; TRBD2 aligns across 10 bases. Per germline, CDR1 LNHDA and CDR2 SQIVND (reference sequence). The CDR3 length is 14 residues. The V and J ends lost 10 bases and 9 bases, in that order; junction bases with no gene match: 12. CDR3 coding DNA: TGTGCCACCAGAATAGCGGGAGGATCGGGTGAGCAGTTCTTC. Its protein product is CATRIAGGSGEQFF.

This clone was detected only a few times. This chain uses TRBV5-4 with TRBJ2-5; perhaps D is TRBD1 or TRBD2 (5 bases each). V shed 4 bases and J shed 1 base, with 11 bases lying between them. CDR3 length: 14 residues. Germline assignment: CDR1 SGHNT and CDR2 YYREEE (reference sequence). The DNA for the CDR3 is TGTGCCAGCAGCGCGGCCGGGACCCAAGAGACCCAGTACTTC. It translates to CASSAAGTQETQYF.

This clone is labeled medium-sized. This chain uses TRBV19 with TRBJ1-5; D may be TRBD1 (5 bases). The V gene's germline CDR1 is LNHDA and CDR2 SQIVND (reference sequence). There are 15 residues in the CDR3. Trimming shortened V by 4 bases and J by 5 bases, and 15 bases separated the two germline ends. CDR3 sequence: CASSKFRDSYQPQHF. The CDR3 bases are TGTGCCAGTAGTAAATTCCGGGACTCATATCAGCCCCAGCATTTT.

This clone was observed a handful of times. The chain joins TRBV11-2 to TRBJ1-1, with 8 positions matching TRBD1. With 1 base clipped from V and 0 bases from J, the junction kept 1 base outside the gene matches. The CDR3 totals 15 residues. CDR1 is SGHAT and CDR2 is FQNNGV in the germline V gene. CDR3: CASSLVTGVNTEAFF. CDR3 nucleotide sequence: TGTGCCAGCAGCTTAGTGACAGGGGTGAACACTGAAGCTTTCTTT.

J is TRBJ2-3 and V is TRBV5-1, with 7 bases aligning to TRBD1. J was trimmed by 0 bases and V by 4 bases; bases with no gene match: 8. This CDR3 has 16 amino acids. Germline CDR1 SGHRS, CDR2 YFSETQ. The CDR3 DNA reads TGCGCCAGCAGCCCCCGACAGGGAGATAGCACAGATACGCAGTATTTT. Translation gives CASSPRQGDSTDTQYF. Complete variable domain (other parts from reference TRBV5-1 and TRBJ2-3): KAGVTQTPRYLIKTRGQQVTLSCSPISGHRSVSWYQQTPGQGLQFLFEYFSETQRNKGNFPGRFSGRQFSNSRSEMNVSTLELGDSALYLCASSPRQGDSTDTQYFGPGTRLTVL.

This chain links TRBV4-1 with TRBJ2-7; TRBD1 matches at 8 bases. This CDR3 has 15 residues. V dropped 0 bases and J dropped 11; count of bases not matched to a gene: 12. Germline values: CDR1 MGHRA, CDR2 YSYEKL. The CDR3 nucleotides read TGCGCCAGCAGCCAAGAACGTACAGGGGGTTCTGCGGAGTACTTC. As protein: CASSQERTGGSAEYF.

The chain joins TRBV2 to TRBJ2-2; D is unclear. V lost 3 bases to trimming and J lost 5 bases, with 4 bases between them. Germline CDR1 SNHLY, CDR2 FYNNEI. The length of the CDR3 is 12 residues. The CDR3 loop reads CASSEGTGELFF. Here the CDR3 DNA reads TGTGCCAGCAGTGAGGGGACCGGGGAGCTGTTTTTT.

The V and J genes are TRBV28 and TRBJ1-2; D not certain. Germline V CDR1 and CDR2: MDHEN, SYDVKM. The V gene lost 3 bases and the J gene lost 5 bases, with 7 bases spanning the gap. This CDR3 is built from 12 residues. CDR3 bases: TGTGCCAGCAGTTTCGGGGAATATGGCTACACCTTC. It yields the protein CASSFGEYGYTF.

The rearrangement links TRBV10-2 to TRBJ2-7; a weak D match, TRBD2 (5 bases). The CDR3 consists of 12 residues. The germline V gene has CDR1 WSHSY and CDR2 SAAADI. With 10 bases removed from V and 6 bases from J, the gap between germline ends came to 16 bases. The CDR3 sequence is CATSPVSGEQYF. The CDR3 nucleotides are TGCGCCACCAGCCCGGTGAGCGGCGAGCAGTACTTC.

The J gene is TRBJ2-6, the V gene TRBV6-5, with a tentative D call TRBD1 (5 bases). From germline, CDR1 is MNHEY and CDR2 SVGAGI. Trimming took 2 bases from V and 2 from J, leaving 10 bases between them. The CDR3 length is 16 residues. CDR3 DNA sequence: TGTGCCAGCAGTTACCTTATAGGGGCTGGGGCCAACGTCCTGACTTTC. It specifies CASSYLIGAGANVLTF.

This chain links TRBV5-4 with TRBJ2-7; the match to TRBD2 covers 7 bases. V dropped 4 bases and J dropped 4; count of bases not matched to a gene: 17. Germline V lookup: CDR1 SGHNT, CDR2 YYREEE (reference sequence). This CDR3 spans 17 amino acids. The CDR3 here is CASSVGGGTRRVYEQYF. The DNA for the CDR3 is TGTGCCAGCAGCGTTGGGGGGGGAACACGGCGGGTGTACGAGCAGTACTTC.

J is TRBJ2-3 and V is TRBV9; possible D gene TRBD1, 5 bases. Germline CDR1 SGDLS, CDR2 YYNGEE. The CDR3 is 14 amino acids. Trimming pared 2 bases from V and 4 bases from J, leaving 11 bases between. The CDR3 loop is CASSVVPGSDTQYF. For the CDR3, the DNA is TGTGCCAGCAGCGTGGTACCAGGGTCAGATACGCAGTATTTT.

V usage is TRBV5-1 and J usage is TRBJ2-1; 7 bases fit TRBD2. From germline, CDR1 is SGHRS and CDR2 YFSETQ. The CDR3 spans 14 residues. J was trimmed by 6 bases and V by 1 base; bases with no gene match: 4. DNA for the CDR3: TGCGCCAGCAGCTTGAGCGGGAACACCAATGAGCAGTTCTTC. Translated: CASSLSGNTNEQFF.

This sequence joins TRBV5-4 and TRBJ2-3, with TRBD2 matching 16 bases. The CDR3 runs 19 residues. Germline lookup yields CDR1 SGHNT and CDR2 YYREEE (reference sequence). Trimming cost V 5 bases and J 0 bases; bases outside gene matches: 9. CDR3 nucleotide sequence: TGTGCCAGCAGGGCAACGGGGACTAGCGGGAGGGGAAGCACAGATACGCAGTATTTT. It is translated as CASRATGTSGRGSTDTQYF.

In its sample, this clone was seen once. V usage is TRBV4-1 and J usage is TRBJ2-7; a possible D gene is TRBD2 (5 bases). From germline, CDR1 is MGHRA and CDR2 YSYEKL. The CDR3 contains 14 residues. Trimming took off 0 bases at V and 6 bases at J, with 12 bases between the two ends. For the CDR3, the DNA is TGCGCCAGCAGCCAAGACCGGGGAAGTGGCGAGCAGTACTTC. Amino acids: CASSQDRGSGEQYF.